This TCR beta chain was identified during a study of blood T cell repertoires in COVID-19. For the study at large: COVID-19 samples from acute and convalescent phases originated in the United States, Italy and Spain. Nucleic acid was either cDNA or gDNA, and it came from T cells, B-cell-depleted T cells, or PBMCs.

The CDR3 length is 15 residues. Germline values: CDR1 SGHRS, CDR2 YFSETQ. Deletions cut 1 base from V and 0 bases from J, with 10 bases between. Assay used: immunoSEQ multiplex PCR; TCRdb lists only in-frame clones, some missing. The sample lists over 45,000 clones, 83% occurring once. The sample comprised peripheral blood. This receptor was taken from a human donor in a cohort sampled during active COVID-19. The chain recombines TRBV5-1 with TRBJ1-1; tentatively, D is TRBD1 (5 bases). Written as DNA, the CDR3 is TGCGCCAGCAGCTTGACCGCGGGGGTGAACACTGAAGCTTTCTTT. Translation gives CASSLTAGVNTEAFF.